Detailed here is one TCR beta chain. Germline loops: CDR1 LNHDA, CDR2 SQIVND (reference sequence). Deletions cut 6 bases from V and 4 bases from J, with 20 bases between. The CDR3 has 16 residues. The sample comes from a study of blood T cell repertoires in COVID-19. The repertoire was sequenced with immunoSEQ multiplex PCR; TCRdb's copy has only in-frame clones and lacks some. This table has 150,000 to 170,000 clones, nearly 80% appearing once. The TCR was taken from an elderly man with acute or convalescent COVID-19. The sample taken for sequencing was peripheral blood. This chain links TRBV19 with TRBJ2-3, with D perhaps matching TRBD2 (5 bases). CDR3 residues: CASRPLWGVGPDTQYF. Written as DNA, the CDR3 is TGTGCCAGTAGGCCCCTATGGGGAGTCGGGCCAGATACGCAGTATTTT.